The 30 T cell receptor beta chains below come from one sample, sequenced in a study of OX40 agonist ivuxolimab in advanced cancers. Clones were read by immunoSEQ multiplex PCR, and TCRdb kept only the in-frame ones, dropping some. The sample contains 120,000 or so clones, just over 90% of which appear only once. This material consisted of CD4+ or CD8+ T cells sorted from blood, taken in a trial of the OX40 agonist ivuxolimab. These receptors all stem from an adult with an advanced solid tumor such as melanoma, head and neck, liver or kidney cancer.

This chain connects TRBV7-3 to TRBJ2-2; 8 bases align to TRBD2. V trimming: 4 bases; J trimming: 0 bases; junction bases outside the gene matches: 4. Germline V lookup: CDR1 SGHTA, CDR2 FQGTGA. The CDR3 totals 16 residues. The CDR3 loop reads CASSSSGRANTGELFF. The DNA of the CDR3 is TGTGCCAGCAGCTCTAGCGGGCGCGCGAACACCGGGGAGCTGTTTTTT.

This clone was seen a single time. This chain connects TRBV29-1 to TRBJ1-1, with 8 positions matching TRBD1. CDR1 SQVTM and CDR2 ANQGSEA come from the germline V gene. The CDR3 runs to 14 residues. The V gene end was trimmed by 5 bases and the J gene end by 4 bases; junction bases not matched to a gene: 9. The CDR3 spells CSVKRQGRGTEAFF. CDR3 in DNA: TGCAGCGTTAAGAGACAGGGGAGGGGCACTGAAGCTTTCTTT.

The V and J genes are TRBV14 and TRBJ2-1; 13 bases align to TRBD2. This CDR3 spans 16 amino acids. V shed 1 base and J 9 bases; nucleotides not matched to a gene: 6. Germline V CDR1 and CDR2: SGHDN, FVKESK. CDR3 protein: CASSQAGLAGRGEQFF. The CDR3, as DNA: TGTGCCAGCAGCCAAGCGGGACTAGCGGGAAGGGGTGAGCAGTTCTTC.

J is TRBJ2-1 and V is TRBV29-1; no reliable D call. Deletions cut 1 base from V and 5 bases from J, with 12 bases between. CDR1 SQVTM and CDR2 ANQGSEA come from the germline V gene. The length of the CDR3 is 14 residues. DNA of the CDR3: TGCAGCGTTGAAGTCGCAGGCCGGAACAATGAGCAGTTCTTC. Protein sequence: CSVEVAGRNNEQFF.

The chain recombines TRBV15 with TRBJ1-4; tentatively, D is TRBD1 (6 bases). Germline-derived CDR1 and CDR2 are LNHNV and YYDKDF (reference sequence). Trimming took off 5 bases at V and 8 bases at J, with 15 bases between the two ends. This CDR3 has 14 residues. The CDR3 reads CATSGGRGREKLFF. CDR3 coding DNA: TGTGCCACCAGCGGAGGCAGGGGAAGAGAAAAACTGTTTTTT.

The V and J genes are TRBV10-3 and TRBJ2-2; 7 nucleotides match TRBD2. The CDR3 consists of 15 residues. Germline CDR1 is ENHRY and CDR2 is SYGVKD. J lost 0 bases, V lost 8 bases, and 6 bases had no gene match. The chain's CDR3 is CAIGRGNANTGELFF. The DNA for the CDR3 is TGTGCCATCGGGAGGGGCAACGCGAACACCGGGGAGCTGTTTTTT.

V gene TRBV6-5 combines with J gene TRBJ1-4, with D unclear. CDR1 and CDR2 from the germline V gene are MNHEY and SVGAGI. Trimming cost V 6 bases and J 0 bases, with 11 bases left between them. The CDR3 consists of 15 residues. In DNA form, the CDR3 reads TGTGCCAGCAGGTCCAACAGTGCAACTAATGAAAAACTGTTTTTT. Translated, it gives CASRSNSATNEKLFF.

The chain combines TRBV5-1 with TRBJ2-5; 7 positions agree with TRBD2. This CDR3 spans 17 amino acids. From germline, CDR1 is SGHRS and CDR2 YFSETQ. After removal of 2 bases from V and 2 bases from J, the junction contained 12 bases not matched to a gene. The DNA of the CDR3 is TGCGCCAGCAGCTTCCGATCGGGGGGAAGCGGTCAAGAGACCCAGTACTTC. It yields the protein CASSFRSGGSGQETQYF.

The chain links TRBV2 to TRBJ1-1, with D perhaps matching TRBD1 (6 bases). CDR1 and CDR2 (germline): SNHLY, FYNNEI. Trimming took 5 bases from V and 10 from J, leaving 11 bases between them. The CDR3 is 11 amino acids. In nucleotides, the CDR3 is TGTGCCAGCAGTACTGAGGGGGTAGCTTTCTTT. Its translation is CASSTEGVAFF.

This chain links TRBV5-4 with TRBJ2-3, with D unclear. Germline CDR1 reads SGHNT; CDR2 reads YYREEE (reference sequence). Trimming pared 4 bases from V and 1 base from J, leaving 7 bases between. This CDR3 comprises 13 residues. CDR3 in amino acids: CASSTPGTDTQYF. In DNA, the CDR3 is TGTGCCAGCAGCACCCCTGGCACAGATACGCAGTATTTT.

CDR3 nucleotide sequence: TGTGCCATCAGTGCAGGGGCGACAGGAATTCGGAGAGATACGCAGTATTTT. Residues: CAISAGATGIRRDTQYF. V gene TRBV10-3 combines with J gene TRBJ2-3; D is possibly TRBD1 (6 bases). The ends were cut back, 4 bases at V and 5 bases at J, with 22 bases in the middle. The CDR3 is 17 residues long. The germline CDR1 and CDR2 sequences are ENHRY and SYGVKD.

This sequence joins TRBV7-2 and TRBJ1-1, with D perhaps matching TRBD1 (6 bases). The germline V gene encodes CDR1 SGHTA and CDR2 FQGNSA. The CDR3 runs to 14 residues. The V gene lost 6 bases and the J gene lost 6 bases, with 17 bases spanning the gap. Written as DNA, the CDR3 is TGTGCCAGCAGAAGAAACACACAGGGTTCTGAAGCTTTCTTT. It encodes CASRRNTQGSEAFF.

The chain recombines TRBV6-5 with TRBJ2-1; perhaps TRBD1 as D (6 bases). The CDR3 extends over 14 amino acids. The V end lost 6 bases, the J end lost 6 bases, and 15 bases lay between the germline ends. Germline-derived CDR1 and CDR2 are MNHEY and SVGAGI. Here the CDR3 DNA reads TGTGCCAGCAGGCCCTACAGGGCTTTCAATGAGCAGTTCTTC. This gives the protein CASRPYRAFNEQFF.

The V call is TRBV6-1, the J call TRBJ1-2; perhaps TRBD1 as D (5 bases). This CDR3 has 13 residues. In germline, CDR1 is MNHNS, CDR2 SASEGT. With 3 bases removed from V and 5 bases from J, the gap between germline ends came to 10 bases. CDR3 in DNA: TGTGCCAGCAGTGAGTCAGGGTCTTATGGCTACACCTTC. Translated, it gives CASSESGSYGYTF.

The chain is built from TRBV6-6 and TRBJ1-4, with D hard to call. V was shortened by 5 bases and J by 8 bases, with 15 bases between the two germline ends. CDR3 size: 14 residues. CDR1 and CDR2 from the germline V gene are MNHNY and SVGAGI (reference sequence). CDR3 region: CASSPPGEGEKLFF. CDR3 nucleotide sequence: TGTGCCAGCAGTCCCCCTGGCGAGGGCGAAAAACTGTTTTTT.

The CDR3 DNA reads as TGTGCCAGCAGCTTGGGCCAAAACTCTGGAAACACCATATATTTT. This gives the protein CASSLGQNSGNTIYF. The chain couples TRBV7-3 to TRBJ1-3; D remains ambiguous. Germline V CDR1 and CDR2: SGHTA, FQGTGA. Between the trimmed V and J ends, which lost 3 bases and 0 bases, there was a span of 9 bases. The CDR3 totals 15 residues.

The genes are TRBV27 and TRBJ1-4, with TRBD1 matching over 7 bases. This CDR3 is 15 amino acids long. CDR1 MNHEY and CDR2 SMNVEV come from the germline V gene (reference sequence). The ends lost 1 base at V and 8 bases at J; junction bases unmatched: 7. The CDR3 DNA sequence: TGTGCCAGCAGTTTATGGGGCAGGGGGGAGGAAAAACTGTTTTTT. Translating gives CASSLWGRGEEKLFF.

V and J are TRBV11-3 and TRBJ1-4; 7 nucleotides align to TRBD1. The CDR3 length is 15 residues. With V trimmed by 5 bases and J by 0 bases, 3 bases remained unmatched. Per germline, CDR1 SGHNT and CDR2 YENEEA. The CDR3: CASSLGTATNEKLFF. The CDR3 coding sequence is TGTGCCAGCAGCCTAGGGACAGCAACTAATGAAAAACTGTTTTTT. The full variable domain, completed using reference TRBV11-3 and TRBJ1-4, is EAGVVQSPRYKIIEKKQPVAFWCNPISGHNTLYWYLQNLGQGPELLIRYENEEAVDDSQLPKDRFSAERLKGVDSTLKIQPAELGDSAVYLCASSLGTATNEKLFFGSGTQLSVL.

This clone came up once. The genes are TRBV5-1 and TRBJ2-1, with 7 bases lining up with TRBD2. In germline, CDR1 is SGHRS, CDR2 YFSETQ. V shed 5 bases and J 4 bases; nucleotides not matched to a gene: 6. The CDR3 is 14 residues long. The CDR3 DNA reads as TGCGCCAGCAGGACTAGCCTGGGTTACAATGAGCAGTTCTTC. Amino acids: CASRTSLGYNEQFF.

The chain joins TRBV7-2 to TRBJ1-1; D not certain. The CDR3 totals 14 residues. V lost 5 bases to trimming and J lost 0 bases, with 10 bases between them. Germline V gene lookup returns CDR1 SGHTA and CDR2 FQGNSA. The DNA of the CDR3 is TGTGCCAGCAGCCCCCGGGCCTTGAACACTGAAGCTTTCTTT. Residues: CASSPRALNTEAFF.

The V call is TRBV5-1, the J call TRBJ1-3; D gene ambiguous. Germline lookup yields CDR1 SGHRS and CDR2 YFSETQ. The CDR3 is 15 residues long. Trimming left V 0 bases short and J 6 bases short, with 13 bases between. The CDR3 is CASSLGEHLANTIYF. The CDR3 region has the DNA TGCGCCAGCAGCTTGGGGGAGCACCTTGCAAACACCATATATTTT.

This rearrangement joins TRBV19 to TRBJ1-5, with D possibly matching TRBD1 (5 bases). CDR3 length: 16 residues. Germline V gene sequence: CDR1 LNHDA, CDR2 SQIVND (reference sequence). Trimming left V 2 bases short and J 1 base short, with 12 bases between. The CDR3 reads CASSILVGVSNQPQHF. CDR3 in DNA: TGTGCCAGTAGTATACTTGTGGGGGTAAGCAATCAGCCCCAGCATTTT.

This clone was recorded once. V is TRBV27 and J is TRBJ2-7; D might be TRBD1 or TRBD2, each matching 5 bases. CDR1 MNHEY and CDR2 SMNVEV come from the germline V gene (reference sequence). This CDR3 is built from 12 residues. Trimming cost V 5 bases and J 9 bases, with 14 bases left between them. Here the CDR3 DNA reads TGTGCCAGCAGTACACCTCAGGGAGCGCAGTACTTC. This encodes CASSTPQGAQYF.

This chain connects TRBV7-8 to TRBJ2-1; D perhaps matches TRBD2 (6 bases). CDR3 length: 14 residues. Germline V CDR1 and CDR2: SGHVS, FQNEAQ. The V gene lost 5 bases and the J gene lost 1 base, with 9 bases spanning the gap. The CDR3 sequence: CASSPLASYNEQFF. CDR3 in DNA: TGTGCCAGCAGCCCCCTAGCGTCCTACAATGAGCAGTTCTTC.

The chain employs TRBV6-1 and TRBJ2-7, with TRBD1 identical over 8 bases. The length of the CDR3 is 15 residues. From germline, CDR1 is MNHNS and CDR2 SASEGT. V lost 4 bases and J lost 4; bases outside the gene matches: 9. In DNA form, the CDR3 reads TGTGCCAGCAGTGCCCCCGGGACAGGTACATACGAGCAGTACTTC. Protein sequence: CASSAPGTGTYEQYF.

The chain uses TRBV18 and TRBJ1-5, with 8 bases identical to TRBD1. This CDR3 region has 16 residues. Germline assignment: CDR1 KGHSH and CDR2 LQKENI. Trimming removed 3 bases from V and 6 bases from J; junction bases left unmatched: 10. The CDR3 DNA is TGTGCCAGCTCACCTTCTGCCGGGACAGGCGCTCAGCCCCAGCATTTT. This sequence encodes CASSPSAGTGAQPQHF.

This chain uses TRBV6-6 with TRBJ2-1; D gene uncertain. CDR3 length: 12 residues. Per the germline V gene, CDR1 is MNHNY and CDR2 is SVGAGI (reference sequence). V lost 5 bases to trimming and J lost 10 bases, with 12 bases between them. Here the CDR3 reads CASSPKQDEQFF. CDR3 DNA: TGTGCCAGCAGTCCCAAACAAGACGAGCAGTTCTTC.

Written as DNA, the CDR3 is TGTGCCAGCAGTAGAGGGGGCCGGGAGACCCAGTACTTC. Protein product: CASSRGGRETQYF. The chain employs TRBV6-5 and TRBJ2-5; 7 bases agree with TRBD1. Germline V gene data show CDR1 as MNHEY and CDR2 as SVGAGI. The ends lost 5 bases at V and 5 bases at J; junction bases unmatched: 5. The CDR3 is 13 amino acids.

The chain links TRBV19 to TRBJ2-2, with 7 bases identical to TRBD1. The junction had 3 bases not matched to a gene; V was cut back by 4 bases and J by 4 bases. From germline, CDR1 is LNHDA and CDR2 SQIVND (reference sequence). There are 14 residues in the CDR3. CDR3 protein: CASSNRGSTGELFF. CDR3 DNA sequence: TGTGCCAGTAGTAACAGGGGCAGCACCGGGGAGCTGTTTTTT.

The chain is built from TRBV28 and TRBJ1-6; D not resolved. Trimming shortened V by 4 bases and J by 0 bases, and 10 bases separated the two germline ends. The CDR3 is 16 amino acids. Germline V lookup: CDR1 MDHEN, CDR2 SYDVKM. In nucleotides, the CDR3 is TGTGCCAGCAGTTCCCTGGTCCCCTCCTATAATTCACCCCTCCACTTT. Protein: CASSSLVPSYNSPLHF.